This TCR beta chain was captured in a study of radiation and T cells in renal cell carcinoma. Germline assignment: CDR1 MNHEY and CDR2 SMNVEV (reference sequence). This CDR3 has 14 amino acids. V lost 3 bases and J lost 7; bases outside the gene matches: 9. Using immunoSEQ multiplex PCR, the repertoire was profiled, and TCRdb retains in-frame clones only, with some absent. The sample contains some 76,000 clones, roughly 87% of which appear only once. The time point: blood 2 weeks post-SBRT. As for treatment: 15 Gy SBRT to primary tumor, nephrectomy 4 weeks later. Blood was sampled at baseline, 2 weeks and 4 weeks after SBRT. The patient's renal cell carcinoma had clear cell pathology. For this clone: What it binds is not known.

The study, taken as a whole, reports: From baseline, blood top tumor clonotypes peaked at 2 weeks post-radiation.

The V and J genes are TRBV27 and TRBJ2-7, with TRBD1 identical over 7 bases. This clonotype originated in a man in his sixties with renal cell carcinoma. The sample consisted of blood, taken from a patient whose treatment included radiotherapy and nephrectomy. CDR3: CASSFHRGNLEQYF. The DNA for the CDR3 is TGTGCCAGCAGTTTTCACAGGGGTAATTTAGAGCAGTACTTC.